One sample yielded the 29 T cell receptor beta chains listed below, sequenced in a study of cytomegalovirus exposure and HLA in healthy donors. It was with 60 Vbeta and 13 Jbeta primers that the PCR ran. Data came from immunoSEQ multiplex PCR; TCRdb stores just in-frame clones and leaves some out. The sample lists about 120,000 clones; around 61% were seen once. Sequenced: PBMCs. The receptors shown here come from a woman in her 30s in good health and CMV-seronegative.

CDR3 protein: CASSPRGVYEQYF. The CDR3 coding sequence is TGTGCCAGCAGCCCCCGCGGGGTCTACGAGCAGTACTTC. This chain links TRBV21-1 with TRBJ2-7; the table's TRBD2 call for D was not verified on the DNA. TRBV21-1 is designated a pseudogene. There are 13 residues in the CDR3.

In regard to this clone: Other DNA sequences in this sample translate to the same CDR3. The rearrangement joins TRBV5-6 to TRBJ2-7; 13 bases map to TRBD2. V shed 4 bases, J shed 2 bases, and the junction held 3 bases outside the gene matches. Germline V gives CDR1 SGHDT, CDR2 YYEEEE. This CDR3 spans 15 amino acids. The CDR3 here is CASSNGLAGAYEQYF. Here the CDR3 DNA reads TGTGCCAGCAGCAACGGACTAGCGGGGGCCTACGAGCAGTACTTC.

The chain recombines TRBV25-1 with TRBJ2-7; 8 positions match TRBD2. The CDR3 runs to 15 residues. V lost 2 bases, J lost 4 bases, and 7 bases stayed unmatched. In germline, CDR1 is MGHDK, CDR2 SYGVNS. The CDR3 DNA reads TGTGCCAGCAGTGAACGGGCGGGAGGCCTATACGAGCAGTACTTC. Protein sequence: CASSERAGGLYEQYF.

The chain couples TRBV15 to TRBJ2-1; TRBD2 is a possible D gene (6 bases). V shed 3 bases and J shed 8 bases, with 17 bases lying between them. This CDR3 contains 15 residues. Germline V gives CDR1 LNHNV, CDR2 YYDKDF (reference sequence). CDR3 coding DNA: TGTGCCACCAGCAGGGGAGGAGCGGCCAGCGATGAGCAGTTCTTC. Protein: CATSRGGAASDEQFF.

The chain has TRBV5-5 and TRBJ1-5; D not certain. CDR3 length equals 14 residues. Per the germline V gene, CDR1 is SGHKS and CDR2 is YYEKEE (reference sequence). Trimming removed 1 base from V and 3 bases from J, with 8 bases in between. Here the CDR3 DNA reads TGTGCCAGCAGCTTGAAACACGCCAATCAGCCCCAGCATTTT. Encoded protein: CASSLKHANQPQHF.

This sequence joins TRBV2 and TRBJ2-2; 7 nucleotides match TRBD1. Per the germline V gene, CDR1 is SNHLY and CDR2 is FYNNEI. The CDR3 runs to 13 residues. V gave up 8 bases and J gave up 6 bases; unmatched junction bases: 6. CDR3 sequence: CASGDQGAGELFF. The CDR3, as DNA: TGTGCCAGCGGAGACCAGGGGGCCGGGGAGCTGTTTTTT.

V usage is TRBV10-3 and J usage is TRBJ1-6, with D unclear. The CDR3 is 14 amino acids. Germline V CDR1 and CDR2: ENHRY, SYGVKD. Trimming took off 7 bases at V and 6 bases at J, with 13 bases between the two ends. Here the CDR3 reads CAIKGGQANSPLHF. DNA for the CDR3: TGTGCCATCAAGGGAGGGCAGGCTAATTCACCCCTCCACTTT.

Only a few counts were recorded for this clone. The rearrangement links TRBV5-4 to TRBJ2-1; 9 bases agree with TRBD2. The V segment lost 0 bases and the J segment 7 bases; nucleotides outside the gene matches: 5. CDR3 length: 15 residues. Germline V CDR1 and CDR2: SGHNT, YYREEE (reference sequence). CDR3 loop: CASSLGLAVRNEQFF. As DNA, the CDR3 is TGTGCCAGCAGCTTGGGACTAGCGGTAAGGAATGAGCAGTTCTTC.

A single count supports this clone. CDR3 nucleotide sequence: TGTGCCAGCAGCTTATTGGGCGGGACCTTCTACAATGAGCAGTTCTTC. Translated: CASSLLGGTFYNEQFF. V is TRBV7-8 and J is TRBJ2-1, with TRBD2 as a possible D gene (6 bases). Trimming stripped 2 bases from V and 3 bases from J, with 14 bases between. The CDR3 has 16 residues. Looked up from germline, CDR1 is SGHVS and CDR2 is FQNEAQ. Full variable domain (outside the CDR3, taken from reference TRBV7-8 and TRBJ2-1): GAGVSQSPRYKVAKRGQDVALRCDPISGHVSLFWYQQALGQGPEFLTYFQNEAQLDKSGLPSDRFFAERPEGSVSTLKIQRTQQEDSAVYLCASSLLGGTFYNEQFFGPGTRLTVL.

J is TRBJ2-5 and V is TRBV4-3, with D perhaps matching TRBD2 (6 bases). The J call may be mistaken, given a closer DNA end match to TRBJ2-7. Germline V CDR1 and CDR2: LGHNA, YSLEER. The length of the CDR3 is 15 residues. CDR3 DNA sequence: TGCGCCAGCAGCCAAGGAGCCGGGGGATACTACGAGCAGTACTTC. This sequence encodes CASSQGAGGYYEQYF.

This chain links TRBV11-3 with TRBJ2-3; tentatively, D is TRBD1 (5 bases). CDR1 and CDR2 (germline): SGHNT, YENEEA. Trimming took off 3 bases at V and 4 bases at J, with 8 bases between the two ends. This CDR3 contains 13 residues. The CDR3 spells CASSLQGSDTQYF. CDR3 nucleotides: TGTGCCAGCAGCTTGCAGGGTTCAGATACGCAGTATTTT.

The V call is TRBV29-1, the J call TRBJ2-5, with 11 bases identical to TRBD2. CDR3 length: 15 residues. Germline trimming cut 4 bases from V and 3 bases from J; bases unmatched to any gene: 7. Germline loops: CDR1 SQVTM, CDR2 ANQGSEA. The CDR3: CSVGASLAGEETQYF. CDR3 bases: TGCAGCGTTGGGGCATCACTAGCGGGGGAAGAGACCCAGTACTTC.

This rearrangement joins TRBV2 to TRBJ2-7; 10 positions agree with TRBD2. The germline V gene has CDR1 SNHLY and CDR2 FYNNEI. The trim removed 5 bases at V and 0 bases at J, leaving 7 bases unmatched. The length of the CDR3 is 16 residues. In DNA form, the CDR3 reads TGTGCCAGCAGTCGCGGGACTAGCGCGAGCTCCTACGAGCAGTACTTC. It specifies CASSRGTSASSYEQYF.

This chain links TRBV7-8 with TRBJ2-7, with 7 bases identical to TRBD1. The CDR3 totals 15 residues. CDR1 SGHVS and CDR2 FQNEAQ come from the germline V gene. The V and J ends lost 5 bases and 2 bases, in that order; junction bases with no gene match: 9. The CDR3 DNA reads TGTGCCAGCAGCCGAGACAATCAGGGGGCCTACGAGCAGTACTTC. Translation: CASSRDNQGAYEQYF.

The J gene is TRBJ1-4, the V gene TRBV18; D is possibly TRBD1 (6 bases). Trimming took off 2 bases at V and 4 bases at J, with 11 bases between the two ends. The germline gives CDR1 KGHSH, CDR2 LQKENI. CDR3 length equals 15 residues. CDR3 nucleotide sequence: TGTGCCAGCTCACCAATCACAGGGAGTAATGAAAAACTGTTTTTT. Translation gives CASSPITGSNEKLFF.

The chain combines TRBV2 with TRBJ1-5; a weak D match, TRBD1 (5 bases). The germline V gene has CDR1 SNHLY and CDR2 FYNNEI. This CDR3 has 15 amino acids. Trimming pared 3 bases from V and 0 bases from J, leaving 9 bases between. This chain's CDR3 is CASSETTDSNQPQHF. In DNA form, the CDR3 reads TGTGCCAGCAGTGAGACGACAGATAGCAATCAGCCCCAGCATTTT.

The rearrangement uses TRBV5-8 and TRBJ1-4, with D possibly being TRBD1 (5 bases). Germline assignment: CDR1 SGHTS and CDR2 YDEGEE. The V end was cut by 7 bases, the J end by 6 bases, with 16 bases between. This CDR3 contains 14 residues. This chain's CDR3 is CASSPPGLDEKLFF. The CDR3 region has the DNA TGTGCCAGCTCGCCCCCAGGGTTGGATGAAAAACTGTTTTTT.

The V call is TRBV18, the J call TRBJ1-1; possibly TRBD1 for D (5 bases). CDR1 is KGHSH, CDR2 LQKENI, per germline. Trimming pared 2 bases from V and 5 bases from J, leaving 15 bases between. The CDR3 is 15 amino acids. The CDR3 bases are TGTGCCAGCTCACCAACCGCAGGGTCCTGGACTGAAGCTTTCTTT. Its protein is CASSPTAGSWTEAFF.

This CDR3 is CASSERGPHGYTF. CDR3 nucleotides: TGTGCCAGCAGTGAAAGGGGGCCACATGGCTACACCTTC. This chain connects TRBV6-1 to TRBJ1-2, with 7 nucleotides matching TRBD1. The CDR3 has 13 amino acids. V was clipped by 2 bases and J by 6 bases; unmatched bases: 3. Germline CDR1 is MNHNS and CDR2 is SASEGT.

The rearrangement joins TRBV5-5 to TRBJ2-3; a possible D gene is TRBD2 (5 bases). V was trimmed by 0 bases and J by 7 bases, leaving 6 bases between them. The CDR3 has 12 amino acids. CDR1 is SGHKS and CDR2 is YYEKEE in the germline V gene (reference sequence). The CDR3 DNA is TGTGCCAGCAGCTTGGACGGGAATACGCAGTATTTT. It encodes CASSLDGNTQYF.

The chain has TRBV9 and TRBJ1-1, with a possible D match to TRBD1 (6 bases). Per the germline V gene, CDR1 is SGDLS and CDR2 is YYNGEE. V lost 7 bases and J lost 4, with 17 bases in between. The CDR3 runs to 14 residues. The CDR3 loop is CASSLGGGSTEAFF. DNA for the CDR3: TGTGCCAGCTCCCTAGGGGGGGGAAGCACTGAAGCTTTCTTT.

The rearrangement joins TRBV9 to TRBJ2-1; TRBD2 matches 15 bases. There are 15 residues in the CDR3. Germline loops: CDR1 SGDLS, CDR2 YYNGEE. J was trimmed by 8 bases and V by 4 bases; bases with no gene match: 4. For the CDR3, the DNA is TGTGCCAGCAGCTTCAGGACTAGCGGGAGGGATGAGCAGTTCTTC. Translation gives CASSFRTSGRDEQFF. The full variable domain, rest sourced from reference TRBV9 and TRBJ2-1, is DSGVTQTPKHLITATGQRVTLRCSPRSGDLSVYWYQQSLDQGLQFLIQYYNGEERAKGNILERFSAQQFPDLHSELNLSSLELGDSALYFCASSFRTSGRDEQFFGPGTRLTVL.

V and J are TRBV7-3 and TRBJ2-1; TRBD1 agrees at 10 bases. Germline trimming cut 4 bases from V and 10 bases from J; bases unmatched to any gene: 7. Germline CDR1 reads SGHTA; CDR2 reads FQGTGA. This CDR3 has 14 residues. The DNA for the CDR3 is TGTGCCAGCAGCTGGAGACAGGGGGCAGGGGAGCAGTTCTTC. It specifies CASSWRQGAGEQFF.

The chain joins TRBV28 to TRBJ2-2; D may be TRBD1 (8 bases). CDR3 length: 16 residues. The germline V and J ends were trimmed by 5 bases and 4 bases, with 17 bases remaining between them. The germline gives CDR1 MDHEN, CDR2 SYDVKM. CDR3 loop: CASSPGQGGGTGELFF. The CDR3 DNA is TGTGCCAGCAGTCCAGGACAGGGAGGGGGCACCGGGGAGCTGTTTTTT.

This chain connects TRBV5-1 to TRBJ1-1; D is unclear. Trimming took 6 bases from V and 0 from J, leaving 12 bases between them. The CDR3 spans 14 residues. In germline, CDR1 is SGHRS, CDR2 YFSETQ. The CDR3 nucleotides read TGCGCCAGCACCTTAAGCGGGATGAACACTGAAGCTTTCTTT. Translation gives CASTLSGMNTEAFF.

The CDR3 loop reads CASSEGLAGSTDTQYF. CDR3 bases: TGTGCCAGCAGTGAGGGGCTAGCGGGTAGCACAGATACGCAGTATTTT. The chain couples TRBV6-1 to TRBJ2-3, with TRBD2 matching over 8 bases. The V gene end was trimmed by 3 bases and the J gene end by 0 bases; junction bases not matched to a gene: 5. This CDR3 comprises 16 residues. The V gene's germline CDR1 is MNHNS and CDR2 SASEGT.

In its sample, this clone was seen a few times. The rearrangement links TRBV28 to TRBJ2-1; 14 positions match TRBD2. J gave up 4 bases and V 5 bases, and 13 bases lay outside the gene matches. The CDR3 sequence is 19 residues long. From germline, CDR1 is MDHEN and CDR2 SYDVKM. The CDR3 loop reads CASSTGTSGRWGSYNEQFF. The CDR3 nucleotides read TGTGCCAGCAGTACGGGGACTAGCGGGAGATGGGGGTCTTACAATGAGCAGTTCTTC.

The chain uses TRBV4-3 and TRBJ2-7; D is ambiguous. V was cut by 1 base and J by 0 bases, with 7 bases left in between. The CDR3 is 14 amino acids. The V gene's germline CDR1 is LGHNA and CDR2 YSLEER. The CDR3 region is CASSQVTSSYEQYF. The CDR3 region has the DNA TGCGCCAGCAGCCAAGTCACCAGCTCCTACGAGCAGTACTTC.

J is TRBJ2-7 and V is TRBV6-5, with D hard to call. The germline gives CDR1 MNHEY, CDR2 SVGAGI. The CDR3 sequence is 14 residues long. V dropped 5 bases and J dropped 2 bases, with 13 bases sitting between them. This CDR3 reads CASSTRLPAYEQYF. The CDR3 nucleotides read TGTGCCAGCAGTACACGACTCCCAGCCTACGAGCAGTACTTC.